This TCR beta chain is drawn from a study of control samples from healthy donors and cancer patients. The data were produced by immunoSEQ multiplex PCR, yet TCRdb's version contains in-frame clones alone and is incomplete. The sample lists 190,000 or so clones, over 80% occurring once. In germline, CDR1 is SGHRS, CDR2 YFSETQ. The CDR3 has 14 amino acids. Trimming removed 4 bases at V and 0 bases at J, with 8 bases between. The specimen sequenced was blood. This clonotype originated in a young man in good health. This chain joins TRBV5-1 and TRBJ1-3; no clear D gene. The CDR3 DNA reads as TGCGCCAGCAGCCCCGTATCCTCTGGAAACACCATATATTTT. It codes for CASSPVSSGNTIYF.